The source of this T cell receptor (beta chain) is a study of blood T cell repertoires in COVID-19. Measured with immunoSEQ multiplex PCR; TCRdb has only the in-frame clones, and not every one. The sample lists some 77,000 clones, approximately 90% occurring once. This CDR3 contains 14 residues. Germline assignment: CDR1 KGHSH and CDR2 LQKENI. Trimming took off 2 bases at V and 4 bases at J, with 6 bases between the two ends. V usage is TRBV18 and J usage is TRBJ1-6; D is possibly TRBD1 (6 bases). The specimen was peripheral blood. This TCR derives from a man aged 25 to 40 with acute or convalescent COVID-19. CDR3 sequence reads: CASSPTGYNSPLHF. CDR3 bases: TGTGCCAGCTCACCAACAGGGTATAATTCACCCCTCCACTTT.